Each of the 4 T cell receptor beta chains below was sequenced from the same sample in a study of cytomegalovirus exposure and HLA in healthy donors. The PCR had 60 Vbeta and 13 Jbeta primers. Assay used: immunoSEQ multiplex PCR; TCRdb lists only in-frame clones, some missing. This table has some 170,000 clones, about 10% appearing once. Sequences were obtained from PBMCs. The source of these receptors is a woman aged 25 to 39 in good health and CMV-seropositive.

This clone was seen more than once but under ten times. This rearrangement joins TRBV27 to TRBJ2-3; 10 nucleotides align to TRBD2. In germline, CDR1 is MNHEY, CDR2 SMNVEV (reference sequence). The CDR3 consists of 14 residues. V lost 5 bases to trimming and J lost 5 bases; unmatched junction nucleotides: 4. DNA of the CDR3: TGTGCCAGCAGTACTCTAGCGGGAGTAGATACGCAGTATTTT. It codes for CASSTLAGVDTQYF.

V gene TRBV15 combines with J gene TRBJ2-4; 9 bases agree with TRBD2. V was clipped by 2 bases and J by 6 bases; unmatched bases: 5. Germline V gene sequence: CDR1 LNHNV, CDR2 YYDKDF (reference sequence). This CDR3 has 15 amino acids. The CDR3 bases are TGTGCCACCAGCAGAATAGCGGGAGCTATAAACATTCAGTACTTC. The encoded protein is CATSRIAGAINIQYF.

This rearrangement joins TRBV2 to TRBJ2-7, with D possibly being TRBD1 (6 bases). The V and J ends lost 6 bases and 3 bases respectively, with 21 bases between them. This CDR3 region has 16 residues. The germline CDR1 and CDR2 sequences are SNHLY and FYNNEI. CDR3 DNA: TGTGCCAGCAGGTCCCTCAGACAGGCCTACCACTACGAGCAGTACTTC. Its translation: CASRSLRQAYHYEQYF.

Here the CDR3 DNA reads TGTGCCGGTGCTAGCACAGGGAGCTCTGGAAACACCATATATTTT. As protein: CAGASTGSSGNTIYF. The V and J genes are TRBV28 and TRBJ1-3; D is perhaps TRBD1 (6 bases). V shed 11 bases and J shed 0 bases, with 17 bases lying between them. CDR3 length: 15 amino acids. Germline V gene lookup returns CDR1 MDHEN and CDR2 SYDVKM.